The TCR beta chain under discussion was sequenced for a study of metastatic and nonmetastatic thyroid tumors. Overall study: Where malignant and benign thyroid patients were concerned, repertoires were compared across blood and tumor or nodule tissue. Notes on the study in general: Reportedly, malignant thyroid tumors had significantly higher TCR beta diversity than benign nodules, in blood and tumor.

Trimming removed 0 bases at V and 3 bases at J, with 9 bases between. This CDR3 region has 14 residues. Germline CDR1 and CDR2: MNHNS and SASEGT. All patients were treatment-naive before thyroid surgery. There are a few counts of this clone. Its antigen is unidentified. Study processing details: CDR3 was compared across clinicopathological groups, and the resulting differences were used to build a distant-metastasis classifier for papillary thyroid cancer. Using MiXCR, TCRdb re-called clones from the PCR reads. The V and J calls come from TCRdb's annotation, not from the publication. The table shows about 27,000 clones, with approximately 15% occurring only once.

The sequence was obtained from a male donor with papillary thyroid cancer or a benign thyroid nodule (not recorded which). Some clones in this sample may be carry-over from other donors' samples. The sample comprised blood. The J gene is TRBJ2-7, the V gene TRBV6-1, with D hard to call. CDR3 nucleotide sequence: TGTGCCAGCAGTGAAGCGAATAGCCTCTACGAGCAGTACTTC. Its protein product is CASSEANSLYEQYF.